This T cell receptor (beta chain) was observed in a study of regulatory T cells in long-lasting Graves disease. From germline, CDR1 is KGHDR and CDR2 SFDVKD. V was clipped by 7 bases and J by 7 bases, with 15 bases between them. The CDR3 contains 13 residues. Researchers made TCR beta libraries by using iRepertoire HTBI primers and running Arm-PCR on CDR3 regions. TCRdb passed the multiplex PCR reads through MiXCR, listing each CDR3 protein once. The sample lists roughly 420,000 distinct CDR3 sequences, about 15% occurring once. The sample's time point: newly diagnosed GD, antithyroid drugs for less than 3 months. PBMCs provided the RNA from which the TCR library was made. This clonotype showed up many times. The data also belong to a second study, concerning T cells in Graves' hyperthyroidism and ophthalmopathy. That paper notes: Across 18 months, stable Graves' hyperthyroidism was marked by no progression to ophthalmopathy.

This sequence was found in a woman between 45 and 65 years old with Graves disease. Sequences were derived from peripheral blood mononuclear cells (PBMCs), sampled at new diagnosis, from a patient treated with antithyroid drugs. The gene calls are TRBV24-1 and TRBJ1-2; D perhaps matches TRBD1 (6 bases). The CDR3 here is CATRDRDIGGYTF. DNA of the CDR3: TGTGCCACCAGGGACCGGGACATCGGTGGCTACACCTTC.